This record covers a single T cell receptor (beta chain). The authors ran a second PCR of roughly 6 to 12 cycles using a sample-barcoded 5' primer and a J-beta primer mix. Each CDR3 protein is one row after TCRdb ran MiXCR on the 5' RACE reads. The repertoire holds about 570,000 distinct CDR3 sequences, roughly 29% seen once, with approximately 17% in the top ten. The data are from a study of blood T cells in healthy people across ages. Sequenced material: blood. The source of this sequence is a woman aged 70 to 79 in good health.

The CDR3, as DNA: TGTGCCAGCAGCCCACGGGGGGTGGCTAGCGTATCCTACGAGCAGTACTTC. Its protein product is CASSPRGVASVSYEQYF. V gene TRBV7-2 combines with J gene TRBJ2-7; 7 nucleotides align to TRBD2. Germline loops: CDR1 SGHTA, CDR2 FQGNSA. The CDR3 consists of 17 residues. The V segment lost 5 bases and the J segment 1 base; nucleotides outside the gene matches: 14.